The 31 T cell receptor beta chains given below trace back to one sample, sequenced in a study of Graves' ophthalmopathy and Graves' hyperthyroidism. TCR beta CDR3 regions were amplified from RNA transcripts. First-round RT-PCR used HTBI primers; second-round multiplex PCR followed. TCRdb used MiXCR to reprocess the multiplex PCR reads, holding one entry per CDR3 protein. The sample lists 350,000 to 400,000 distinct CDR3 sequences, about a sixth occurring once. Sequencing was carried out using peripheral blood. All receptors come from a woman in her late teens or twenties with Graves' ophthalmopathy.

This clonotype was seen many times. The chain carries TRBV11-2 and TRBJ2-7; 8 positions match TRBD1. Germline values: CDR1 SGHAT, CDR2 FQNNGV. The J segment lost 4 bases and the V segment lost 0 bases, leaving 5 bases of the junction unmatched. The CDR3 length is 15 residues. The CDR3 is CASSLDPGGAYEQYF. In nucleotides, the CDR3 is TGTGCCAGCAGCTTAGACCCAGGGGGCGCTTACGAGCAGTACTTC. The variable domain in full, completed from reference TRBV11-2 and TRBJ2-7, reads EAGVAQSPRYKIIEKRQSVAFWCNPISGHATLYWYQQILGQGPKLLIQFQNNGVVDDSQLPKDRFSAERLKGVDSTLKIQPAKLEDSAVYLCASSLDPGGAYEQYFGPGTRLTVT.

This clonotype was seen many times. This rearrangement joins TRBV2 to TRBJ2-5; a possible D gene is TRBD2 (5 bases). CDR1 SNHLY and CDR2 FYNNEI come from the germline V gene. The CDR3 loop spans 14 amino acids. The V end was cut by 6 bases, the J end by 1 base, with 12 bases between. The CDR3 loop reads CASRRGLGQETQYF. The DNA of the CDR3 is TGTGCCAGCAGGAGAGGGCTAGGCCAAGAGACCCAGTACTTC.

CDR3 residues: CSARTQRRRNQPQHF. The CDR3 DNA reads TGCAGTGCTAGGACCCAACGTAGGCGCAATCAGCCCCAGCATTTT. This rearrangement joins TRBV20-1 to TRBJ1-5; D unresolved. There are 15 residues in the CDR3. Germline assignment: CDR1 DFQATT and CDR2 SNEGSKA (reference sequence). V was cut by 3 bases and J by 2 bases, with 14 bases left in between.

Ten or more counts support this clonotype. The chain links TRBV10-3 to TRBJ2-5; 7 positions match TRBD2. Germline-derived CDR1 and CDR2 are ENHRY and SYGVKD. This CDR3 spans 13 amino acids. V lost 8 bases and J lost 4; bases outside the gene matches: 7. CDR3 in DNA: TGTGCCATCCGTTTTGGGGGGGGAGAGACCCAGTACTTC. Residues: CAIRFGGGETQYF.

This clonotype was counted ten times or more. This chain uses TRBV10-3 with TRBJ1-2; 10 bases match TRBD1. Germline CDR1 and CDR2: ENHRY and SYGVKD. The CDR3 runs to 14 residues. J gave up 4 bases and V 5 bases, and 4 bases lay outside the gene matches. The CDR3 coding sequence is TGTGCCATCAGTCCGGGACAGGGGTTCTATGGCTACACCTTC. This encodes CAISPGQGFYGYTF.

This clonotype was found many times. This sequence joins TRBV28 and TRBJ2-7; D gene ambiguous. CDR3 length: 10 amino acids. Trimming removed 6 bases from V and 3 bases from J, with 3 bases in between. Germline CDR1 is MDHEN and CDR2 is SYDVKM. DNA for the CDR3: TGTGCCAGCAGACACTACGAGCAGTACTTC. Encoded protein: CASRHYEQYF.

A note on this clonotype: A read error may be the cause here, since a much bigger clone is one base away. This rearrangement joins TRBV20-1 to TRBJ2-7; the D is unclear. Germline V gene sequence: CDR1 DFQATT, CDR2 SNEGSKA (reference sequence). The CDR3 sequence is 12 residues long. The DNA of the CDR3 is TGCAGTGCCGCGAAGGGAAGAGGCGAGCGGTACTTC. It codes for CSAAKGRGERYF.

This clonotype was detected ten times or more. J is TRBJ1-5 and V is TRBV20-1, with 8 bases matching TRBD1. Germline V lookup: CDR1 DFQATT, CDR2 SNEGSKA (reference sequence). This CDR3 region has 14 residues. The V gene end was trimmed by 5 bases and the J gene end by 4 bases; junction bases not matched to a gene: 7. The CDR3 region has the DNA TGCAGTGCTGGGGACAGGCGAAGGAATCAGCCCCAGCATTTT. This codes for CSAGDRRRNQPQHF.

There are a few counts of this clonotype. The chain joins TRBV30 to TRBJ2-7; no reliable D call. CDR1 and CDR2 from the germline V gene are GTSNPN and SVGIG (reference sequence). CDR3 length: 14 residues. V lost 3 bases and J 0 bases, leaving 12 bases between the germline ends. The CDR3: CAWSVTTSSYEQYF. CDR3 sequence (DNA): TGTGCCTGGAGCGTGACAACGTCCTCCTACGAGCAGTACTTC.

This clonotype was detected many times. The gene calls are TRBV6-1 and TRBJ1-1, with 7 nucleotides matching TRBD1. CDR3 length: 16 amino acids. Germline lookup yields CDR1 MNHNS and CDR2 SASEGT. The V gene end was trimmed by 5 bases and the J gene end by 0 bases; junction bases not matched to a gene: 9. CDR3 amino acids: CASSPITGAMNTEAFF. CDR3 nucleotides: TGTGCCAGCAGTCCAATAACAGGGGCGATGAACACTGAAGCTTTCTTT.

This clonotype came up many times. This sequence joins TRBV20-1 and TRBJ2-7; 7 positions match TRBD1. The CDR3 has 13 amino acids. Unmatched junction bases numbered 8, after V lost 5 bases and J lost 4 bases. The V gene's germline CDR1 is DFQATT and CDR2 SNEGSKA (reference sequence). Here the CDR3 reads CSAARDSTYEQYF. CDR3 bases: TGCAGTGCTGCCCGGGACAGTACTTACGAGCAGTACTTC.

The table lists this clonotype with many counts. This chain uses TRBV6-2 or TRBV6-3 with TRBJ2-7; the match to TRBD2 covers 9 bases. This CDR3 comprises 15 residues. Per germline, CDR1 MNHEY and CDR2 SVGEGT. The V and J ends lost 4 bases and 5 bases, in that order; junction bases with no gene match: 9. The CDR3 region is CASSLTSGLRNEQYF. Written as DNA, the CDR3 is TGTGCCAGCAGTTTGACTAGCGGACTTAGGAACGAGCAGTACTTC.

This sequence joins TRBV18 and TRBJ2-7; possibly TRBD2 for D (6 bases). The germline V gene encodes CDR1 KGHSH and CDR2 LQKENI. The germline V and J ends were trimmed by 4 bases and 1 base, with 11 bases remaining between them. This CDR3 has 14 amino acids. The CDR3 coding sequence is TGTGCCAGCTCACGTGAGACTAGTTCCTACGAGCAGTACTTC. Residues: CASSRETSSYEQYF.

This clonotype was counted at least ten times. The rearrangement joins TRBV15 to TRBJ1-4, with 11 bases matching TRBD1. The germline gives CDR1 LNHNV, CDR2 YYDKDF (reference sequence). Trimming removed 1 base from V and 0 bases from J; junction bases left unmatched: 4. The CDR3 sequence is 18 residues long. CDR3 amino acids: CATSRGRDRGATNEKLFF. CDR3 nucleotides: TGTGCCACCAGCAGAGGCCGGGACAGGGGGGCAACTAATGAAAAACTGTTTTTT.

This clonotype was seen at least ten times. The chain links TRBV19 to TRBJ2-7; no reliable D call. Germline V gives CDR1 LNHDA, CDR2 SQIVND (reference sequence). The CDR3 spans 17 residues. Trimming cost V 4 bases and J 0 bases, with 19 bases left between them. CDR3 bases: TGTGCCAGTAGTAGTTACATCCCGACGGATGACTCCTACGAGCAGTACTTC. Translation: CASSSYIPTDDSYEQYF.

This clonotype was seen repeatedly, ten times or more. The CDR3 loop is CSVGVGYYEQYF. CDR3 sequence (DNA): TGCAGCGTTGGTGTCGGATACTACGAGCAGTACTTC. The chain joins TRBV29-1 to TRBJ2-7; D ambiguous. There are 12 residues in the CDR3. Trimming stripped 4 bases from V and 3 bases from J, with 10 bases between. In germline, CDR1 is SQVTM, CDR2 ANQGSEA.

This clonotype was recorded many times. The chain recombines TRBV11-2 with TRBJ2-7; D gene uncertain. The CDR3 has 15 residues. CDR1 and CDR2 (germline): SGHAT, FQNNGV. The V end was cut by 2 bases, the J end by 2 bases, with 13 bases between. CDR3 coding DNA: TGTGCCAGCAGCTTACTCAGAACGGGTACCTACGAGCAGTACTTC. Protein: CASSLLRTGTYEQYF.

In this sample, this clonotype turned up many times. The genes are TRBV29-1 and TRBJ2-5; 12 bases line up with TRBD2. Per germline, CDR1 SQVTM and CDR2 ANQGSEA. The length of the CDR3 is 14 residues. V lost 7 bases to trimming and J lost 2 bases; unmatched junction nucleotides: 5. The CDR3 reads CSDTSGGLQETQYF. In nucleotides, the CDR3 is TGCAGCGATACTAGCGGGGGGCTACAAGAGACCCAGTACTTC.

The rearrangement links TRBV6-1 to TRBJ1-6; no reliable D call. The ends were cut back, 3 bases at V and 9 bases at J, with 12 bases in the middle. Germline V gene data show CDR1 as MNHNS and CDR2 as SASEGT. The CDR3 is made up of 14 amino acids. CDR3 sequence: CASSEAPSFSPLHF. CDR3 coding DNA: TGTGCCAGCAGTGAGGCTCCCTCCTTTTCACCCCTCCACTTT.

This clonotype was recorded at least ten times. J is TRBJ1-1 and V is TRBV4-1, with D perhaps matching TRBD1 (6 bases). The CDR3 is made up of 15 amino acids. In germline, CDR1 is MGHRA, CDR2 YSYEKL. V shed 2 bases and J shed 4 bases, with 14 bases lying between them. For the CDR3, the DNA is TGCGCCAGCAGCCAATTACGGGGGCGCGGCACTGAAGCTTTCTTT. Translated, it gives CASSQLRGRGTEAFF.

The chain recombines TRBV11-1 with TRBJ2-7; weak D call: TRBD2 (5 bases). Germline V gene sequence: CDR1 SGHAT, CDR2 FQDESV (reference sequence). V was cut by 1 base and J by 5 bases, with 18 bases left in between. This CDR3 comprises 16 residues. The CDR3 nucleotides are TGTGCCAGCAGCTTAGTGTCCCTCCTAGCTTGGAACGAGCAGTACTTC. Translating gives CASSLVSLLAWNEQYF. The full variable domain, its missing parts supplied by reference TRBV11-1 and TRBJ2-7, is EAEVAQSPRYKITEKSQAVAFWCDPISGHATLYWYRQILGQGPELLVQFQDESVVDDSQLPKDRFSAERLKGVDSTLKIQPAELGDSAMYLCASSLVSLLAWNEQYFGPGTRLTVT.

This clonotype was picked up many times. This chain connects TRBV29-1 to TRBJ1-6; D is perhaps TRBD1 (5 bases). Germline V gives CDR1 SQVTM, CDR2 ANQGSEA. The CDR3 loop spans 13 amino acids. Trimming cost V 5 bases and J 5 bases, with 10 bases left between them. Here the CDR3 reads CSVSTDNNSPLHF. CDR3 in DNA: TGCAGCGTTTCGACAGATAATAATTCACCCCTCCACTTT.

This clonotype came up many times. The V gene is TRBV28, the J gene TRBJ1-6; D gene ambiguous. Trimming pared 7 bases from V and 4 bases from J, leaving 23 bases between. The CDR3 totals 18 residues. Germline-derived CDR1 and CDR2 are MDHEN and SYDVKM. The CDR3 loop is CASNQINGDLVYNSPLHF. In DNA, the CDR3 is TGTGCCAGCAACCAAATCAACGGGGATTTGGTGTATAATTCACCCCTCCACTTT.

This rearrangement joins TRBV6-5 to TRBJ1-2; D gene ambiguous. The V end lost 2 bases, the J end lost 8 bases, and 12 bases lay between the germline ends. Per germline, CDR1 MNHEY and CDR2 SVGAGI. This CDR3 is 13 amino acids long. The CDR3, as DNA: TGTGCCAGCAGTTACGAGGTAGTTCGAGGCTACACCTTC. Protein sequence: CASSYEVVRGYTF.

This clonotype was picked up many times. This rearrangement joins TRBV2 to TRBJ1-5; possibly TRBD1 for D (5 bases). The germline V and J ends were trimmed by 1 base and 7 bases, with 14 bases remaining between them. The V gene's germline CDR1 is SNHLY and CDR2 FYNNEI. The CDR3 sequence is 15 residues long. The CDR3 DNA sequence: TGTGCCAGCAGTGAAGGCCACCAGGGAACCCAGCCCCAGCATTTT. This codes for CASSEGHQGTQPQHF.

In its sample, this clonotype was seen many times. The rearrangement links TRBV13 to TRBJ1-1; D is undetermined. The germline gives CDR1 PRHDT, CDR2 FYEKMQ (reference sequence). CDR3 length: 12 residues. V lost 2 bases, J lost 4 bases, and 5 bases lay in between. The CDR3, as DNA: TGTGCCAGCAGCTTAACCCGCACTGAAGCTTTCTTT. This translates into CASSLTRTEAFF.

This clonotype was seen at least ten times. The gene calls are TRBV28 and TRBJ2-7, with D tentatively TRBD1 or TRBD2 (5 bases each). This CDR3 is built from 15 residues. In germline, CDR1 is MDHEN, CDR2 SYDVKM. Between the trimmed V and J ends, which lost 6 bases and 0 bases, there was a span of 15 bases. This CDR3 is CASRDGTVSSYEQYF. The CDR3 nucleotides read TGTGCCAGCAGGGACGGGACCGTCAGCTCCTACGAGCAGTACTTC.

This clonotype has ten or more counts. The chain joins TRBV30 to TRBJ1-3; 9 bases fit TRBD1. The V segment lost 0 bases and the J segment 2 bases; nucleotides outside the gene matches: 2. Germline V gives CDR1 GTSNPN, CDR2 SVGIG (reference sequence). The CDR3 covers 15 residues. The CDR3 DNA reads TGTGCCTGGAGTGTGAGACAGGGGGCTGGAAACACCATATATTTT. Translating gives CAWSVRQGAGNTIYF.

This clonotype has a count of ten or more. The chain combines TRBV12-3 or TRBV12-4 with TRBJ2-7, with D possibly matching TRBD1 (6 bases). CDR3 size: 16 residues. Between the trimmed V and J ends, which lost 3 bases and 0 bases, there was a span of 15 bases. CDR3 DNA: TGTGCCAGCAGTTTGGGAGACAGGAGCCTCTCCTACGAGCAGTACTTC. It encodes CASSLGDRSLSYEQYF.

This clonotype showed up many times. The chain has TRBV7-2 and TRBJ1-2; 7 bases are a match to TRBD1. The germline gives CDR1 SGHTA, CDR2 FQGNSA. The CDR3 contains 14 residues. With 2 bases clipped from V and 2 bases from J, the junction kept 2 bases outside the gene matches. As DNA, the CDR3 is TGTGCCAGCAGCTTATCGACAGGGAACTATGGCTACACCTTC. It is translated as CASSLSTGNYGYTF.

The chain employs TRBV18 and TRBJ2-5; no firm D call. V was clipped by 3 bases and J by 2 bases, with 7 bases between them. The CDR3 consists of 13 residues. The germline V gene has CDR1 KGHSH and CDR2 LQKENI. CDR3 sequence reads: CASSPQRQETQYF. The CDR3 bases are TGTGCCAGCTCACCCCAAAGACAAGAGACCCAGTACTTC.